The 16 T cell receptor beta chains listed next were all sequenced from one sample in a study of blood T cell repertoires in COVID-19. Assay used: immunoSEQ multiplex PCR; TCRdb lists only in-frame clones, some missing. The sample has tens of thousands of clones; about 78% are singletons. Sequencing was performed on peripheral blood. These receptors originate from a man aged 65-85 years with active or convalescent COVID-19.

This chain uses TRBV7-9 with TRBJ2-5; a weak D match, TRBD1 (6 bases). The CDR3 is 14 residues long. Germline V gives CDR1 SEHNR, CDR2 FQNEAQ (reference sequence). Trimming stripped 3 bases from V and 2 bases from J, with 10 bases between. The CDR3 DNA follows: TGTGCCAGCAGCTTCTCAGGGACACAAGAGACCCAGTACTTC. It is translated as CASSFSGTQETQYF.

The chain links TRBV9 to TRBJ2-5; 7 nucleotides align to TRBD1. The CDR3 is 14 amino acids. Germline V gene sequence: CDR1 SGDLS, CDR2 YYNGEE. J gave up 4 bases and V 5 bases, and 8 bases lay outside the gene matches. The CDR3 DNA reads TGTGCCAGCAGTTCCGGACAGGACCGAGAGACCCAGTACTTC. Translation gives CASSSGQDRETQYF.

The rearrangement joins TRBV7-8 to TRBJ2-2; 10 bases match TRBD1. CDR3 length equals 16 residues. CDR1 and CDR2 (germline): SGHVS, FQNEAQ. V was pared by 2 bases and J by 5 bases, with 5 bases of the junction left unmatched. The DNA for the CDR3 is TGTGCCAGCAGCTTAAGGGACAGGGGAATAACCGGGGAGCTGTTTTTT. Translation gives CASSLRDRGITGELFF.

The rearrangement uses TRBV27 and TRBJ2-1; 10 nucleotides align to TRBD2. The CDR3 is 17 amino acids. CDR1 and CDR2 (germline): MNHEY, SMNVEV (reference sequence). Trimming removed 3 bases from V and 8 bases from J; junction bases left unmatched: 13. CDR3 DNA sequence: TGTGCCAGCAGTTTTTATAGCGGGGGGTCGCTGGATTATGAGCAGTTCTTC. Translating it yields CASSFYSGGSLDYEQFF.

This chain connects TRBV19 to TRBJ1-4; D gene uncertain. Germline values: CDR1 LNHDA, CDR2 SQIVND (reference sequence). V was pared by 6 bases and J by 8 bases, with 16 bases between. This CDR3 is built from 14 residues. The CDR3 spells CASSWPGSGEKLFF. In nucleotides, the CDR3 is TGTGCCAGTAGCTGGCCGGGGTCGGGCGAAAAACTGTTTTTT.

The chain uses TRBV10-3 and TRBJ1-2, with 12 positions matching TRBD1. CDR1 is ENHRY and CDR2 is SYGVKD in the germline V gene. Trimming removed 4 bases from V and 8 bases from J; junction bases left unmatched: 8. The CDR3 has 15 residues. The CDR3 sequence is CAISVPGQGAWGYTF. The DNA of the CDR3 is TGTGCCATCAGTGTTCCGGGACAGGGGGCTTGGGGCTACACCTTC.

The gene calls are TRBV5-4 and TRBJ1-6; a weak D match, TRBD1 (6 bases). CDR1 is SGHNT, CDR2 YYREEE, per germline (reference sequence). CDR3 length: 15 residues. V shed 2 bases and J shed 11 bases, with 17 bases lying between them. The CDR3 loop is CASSFLGRGFAPLHF. In DNA, the CDR3 is TGTGCCAGCAGCTTTCTGGGCAGGGGCTTTGCACCCCTCCACTTT.

This chain uses TRBV6-5 with TRBJ2-1, with D unclear. Between the trimmed V and J ends, which lost 8 bases and 6 bases, there was a span of 14 bases. The germline V gene has CDR1 MNHEY and CDR2 SVGAGI. The length of the CDR3 is 13 residues. CDR3 residues: CASRLPSVNEQFF. In nucleotides, the CDR3 is TGTGCCAGCCGACTGCCCTCGGTCAATGAGCAGTTCTTC.

V usage is TRBV18 and J usage is TRBJ2-7; D uncertain. Germline V lookup: CDR1 KGHSH, CDR2 LQKENI. Trimming left V 2 bases short and J 0 bases short, with 8 bases between. The CDR3 loop spans 14 amino acids. CDR3 nucleotide sequence: TGTGCCAGCTCACCAACGGTTACCTCCTACGAGCAGTACTTC. Protein: CASSPTVTSYEQYF.

This chain connects TRBV7-4 to TRBJ2-7; D remains ambiguous. The CDR3 sequence is 14 residues long. Trimming took 6 bases from V and 1 from J, leaving 13 bases between them. Germline V lookup: CDR1 SGHVT, CDR2 SQSDAQ. The chain's CDR3 is CASSLRWLSYEQYF. CDR3 DNA sequence: TGTGCCAGCAGTCTGAGGTGGCTTTCCTACGAGCAGTACTTC. Together with reference TRBV7-4 and TRBJ2-7, the CDR3 gives the full variable domain: GAGVSQSPRYKVAKRGRDVALRCDSISGHVTLYWYRQTLGQGSEVLTYSQSDAQRDKSGRPSGRFSAERPERSVSTLKIQRTEQGDSAVYLCASSLRWLSYEQYFGPGTRLTVT.

V gene TRBV28 combines with J gene TRBJ1-2, with D unresolved. The CDR3 has 12 residues. Trimming removed 6 bases from V and 4 bases from J, with 9 bases in between. Germline CDR1 and CDR2: MDHEN and SYDVKM. CDR3 protein: CASSRRLYGYTF. In DNA, the CDR3 is TGTGCCAGCAGCCGCAGACTCTATGGCTACACCTTC.

This clone has more than one count but fewer than ten. This chain joins TRBV25-1 and TRBJ1-6, with TRBD1 matching over 10 bases. CDR1 is MGHDK, CDR2 SYGVNS, per germline. J gave up 9 bases and V 4 bases, and 0 bases lay outside the gene matches. This CDR3 spans 13 amino acids. In DNA form, the CDR3 reads TGTGCCAGCAGTGGGACAGGGGGTTCACCCCTCCACTTT. Residues: CASSGTGGSPLHF. Combining the CDR3 with reference TRBV25-1 and TRBJ1-6 gives the whole variable domain EADIYQTPRYLVIGTGKKITLECSQTMGHDKMYWYQQDPGMELHLIHYSYGVNSTEKGDLSSESTVSRIRTEHFPLTLESARPSHTSQYLCASSGTGGSPLHFGNGTRLTVT.

The chain uses TRBV5-1 and TRBJ1-2; weak D call: TRBD1 (5 bases). V lost 0 bases, J lost 3 bases, and 15 bases lay in between. CDR1 and CDR2 from the germline V gene are SGHRS and YFSETQ. CDR3 length equals 16 residues. CDR3 residues: CASSLAGGGAHYGYTF. The CDR3 coding sequence is TGCGCCAGCAGCTTGGCCGGGGGAGGGGCCCACTATGGCTACACCTTC.

V and J are TRBV10-2 and TRBJ1-1; possibly TRBD1 for D (6 bases). The CDR3 is 12 amino acids. V shed 11 bases and J shed 5 bases, with 15 bases lying between them. Germline V lookup: CDR1 WSHSY, CDR2 SAAADI. The CDR3 bases are TGCGCCGTCCGACAGGTGGGGACTGAAGCTTTCTTT. Translation gives CAVRQVGTEAFF.

The V call is TRBV3-1 (or the pseudogene TRBV3-2), the J call TRBJ2-7; TRBD1 matches at 11 bases. Losses at the gene ends were 1 base for V and 5 bases for J; bases not matched to a gene: 4. This CDR3 comprises 15 residues. Per germline, CDR1 LGHDT and CDR2 YNNKEL (reference sequence). CDR3 sequence: CASSQGTGGFNEQYF. The CDR3 DNA reads as TGTGCCAGCAGCCAAGGGACAGGGGGCTTCAACGAGCAGTACTTC.

The chain has TRBV6-5 and TRBJ2-6; 8 positions match TRBD1. The trim removed 11 bases at V and 0 bases at J, leaving 3 bases unmatched. In germline, CDR1 is MNHEY, CDR2 SVGAGI. The CDR3 contains 14 residues. As DNA, the CDR3 is TGTGCCGGACAGGGTAGCTCTGGGGCCAACGTCCTGACTTTC. This codes for CAGQGSSGANVLTF.